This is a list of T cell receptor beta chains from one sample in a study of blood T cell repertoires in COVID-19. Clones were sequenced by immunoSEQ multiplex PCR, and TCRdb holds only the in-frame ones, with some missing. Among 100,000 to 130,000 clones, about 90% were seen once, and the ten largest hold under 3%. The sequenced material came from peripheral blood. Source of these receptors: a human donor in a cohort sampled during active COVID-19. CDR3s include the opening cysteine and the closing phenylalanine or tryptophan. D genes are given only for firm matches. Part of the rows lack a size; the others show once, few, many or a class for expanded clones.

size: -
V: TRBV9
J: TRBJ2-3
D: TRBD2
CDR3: CASSVGGAGADTQYF
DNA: TGTGCCAGCAGCGTAGGGGGAGCGGGAGCAGATACGCAGTATTTT

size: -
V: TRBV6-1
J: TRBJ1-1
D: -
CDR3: CASSDNSGWRTRDAEAFF
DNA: TGTGCCAGCAGTGACAATTCAGGGTGGAGGACTAGAGACGCTGAAGCTTTCTTT

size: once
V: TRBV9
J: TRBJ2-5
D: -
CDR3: CASSPPGGGYQETQYF
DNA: TGTGCCAGCAGCCCTCCGGGTGGGGGGTACCAAGAGACCCAGTACTTC

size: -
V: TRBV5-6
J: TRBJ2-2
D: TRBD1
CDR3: CASSSLGTGGTGELFF
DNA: TGTGCCAGCAGCTCCCTCGGGACAGGGGGTACCGGGGAGCTGTTTTTT

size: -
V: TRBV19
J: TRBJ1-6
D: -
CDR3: CASRIKHRSSYNSPLHF
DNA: TGTGCCAGTCGGATCAAACACAGGAGCTCCTATAATTCACCCCTCCACTTT

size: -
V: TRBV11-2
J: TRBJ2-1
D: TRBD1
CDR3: CASSEGQGIDNEQFF
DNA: TGTGCCAGCAGCGAGGGACAGGGGATCGACAATGAGCAGTTCTTC

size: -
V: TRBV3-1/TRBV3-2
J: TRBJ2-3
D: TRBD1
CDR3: CASSQGTGGHTDTQYF
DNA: TGTGCCAGCAGCCAAGGGACAGGTGGACACACAGATACGCAGTATTTT

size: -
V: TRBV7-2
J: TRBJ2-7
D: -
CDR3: CASLRELGREQYF
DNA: TGTGCCAGCCTTAGGGAGTTGGGTCGCGAGCAGTACTTC

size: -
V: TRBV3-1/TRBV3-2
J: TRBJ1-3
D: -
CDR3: CASSQVRTDSGNTIYF
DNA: TGTGCCAGCAGCCAAGTTAGGACAGACTCTGGAAACACCATATATTTT

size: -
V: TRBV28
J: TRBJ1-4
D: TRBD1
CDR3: CASSGTARNEKLFF
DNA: TGTGCCAGCAGCGGGACAGCCCGTAATGAAAAACTGTTTTTT

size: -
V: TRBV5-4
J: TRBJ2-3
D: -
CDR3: CASSLQATDTQYF
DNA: TGTGCCAGCAGCTTACAGGCAACAGATACGCAGTATTTT

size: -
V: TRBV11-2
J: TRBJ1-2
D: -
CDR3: CASSQGVLNYGYTF
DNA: TGTGCCAGCAGCCAAGGGGTTTTGAACTATGGCTACACCTTC

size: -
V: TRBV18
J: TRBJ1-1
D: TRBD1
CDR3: CASSPPRTGASIGTEAFF
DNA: TGTGCCAGCTCACCACCGCGGACAGGGGCTTCGATAGGAACTGAAGCTTTCTTT

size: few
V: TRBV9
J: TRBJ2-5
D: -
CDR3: CASSRRSSAFETQYF
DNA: TGTGCCAGCAGCCGCCGGTCGTCAGCGTTTGAGACCCAGTACTTC

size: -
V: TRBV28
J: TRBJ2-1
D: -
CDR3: CASSSADQGEQFF
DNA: TGTGCCAGCAGTTCGGCGGATCAGGGTGAGCAGTTCTTC